These 15 T cell receptor beta chains share one sample of origin, sequenced in a study of cytomegalovirus exposure and HLA in healthy donors. It was with 60 Vbeta and 13 Jbeta primers that the PCR ran. Only in-frame clones appear in the TCRdb table, and some are missing; sequencing was by immunoSEQ multiplex PCR. The sample holds some 120,000 clones, roughly 71% seen once. Material for sequencing was PBMCs. The source is a woman in her 50s in good health and CMV-seropositive.

The gene calls are TRBV6-1 and TRBJ1-5; 8 bases are a match to TRBD1. J was trimmed by 6 bases and V by 4 bases; bases with no gene match: 5. The length of the CDR3 is 14 residues. Per the germline V gene, CDR1 is MNHNS and CDR2 is SASEGT. The CDR3 loop is CASSAIRGPQPQHF. The CDR3, as DNA: TGTGCCAGCAGTGCCATCAGGGGGCCTCAGCCCCAGCATTTT.

This clone has only a few counts. The chain is built from TRBV10-3 and TRBJ2-6, with 9 positions matching TRBD2. The CDR3 length is 16 residues. CDR1 ENHRY and CDR2 SYGVKD come from the germline V gene. J gave up 0 bases and V 3 bases, and 0 bases lay outside the gene matches. This chain's CDR3 is CAISDSGGSGANVLTF. CDR3 DNA sequence: TGTGCCATCAGTGATAGCGGGGGCTCTGGGGCCAACGTCCTGACTTTC.

The V call is TRBV9, the J call TRBJ1-5; 8 bases match TRBD1. J was trimmed by 7 bases and V by 0 bases; bases with no gene match: 15. In germline, CDR1 is SGDLS, CDR2 YYNGEE. CDR3 length: 18 amino acids. DNA for the CDR3: TGTGCCAGCAGCGTAGGTATCCTACCGCAGGGGGCATTGCAGCCCCAGCATTTT. The encoded protein is CASSVGILPQGALQPQHF.

The J gene is TRBJ2-2, the V gene TRBV5-8, with 7 bases lining up with TRBD1. CDR1 is SGHTS, CDR2 YDEGEE, per germline. The CDR3 is 14 residues long. The junction had 5 bases not matched to a gene; V was cut back by 5 bases and J by 4 bases. The CDR3 DNA sequence: TGTGCCAGCAGGAGGGGACAGTTCACCGGGGAGCTGTTTTTT. Amino acids: CASRRGQFTGELFF.

The V gene is TRBV6-5, the J gene TRBJ2-7; TRBD1 agrees at 9 bases. With 0 bases clipped from V and 6 bases from J, the junction kept 3 bases outside the gene matches. Germline CDR1 MNHEY, CDR2 SVGAGI. This CDR3 region has 14 residues. CDR3 bases: TGTGCCAGCAGTTACTCGGACAGGGGCGGCGAGCAGTACTTC. Translated: CASSYSDRGGEQYF.

The chain links TRBV10-3 to TRBJ1-5, with D possibly TRBD1 on 6 matching bases. CDR1 and CDR2 from the germline V gene are ENHRY and SYGVKD. This CDR3 comprises 16 residues. V was clipped by 2 bases and J by 2 bases, with 13 bases between them. The CDR3 DNA sequence: TGTGCCATCAGTGAGGCATCAGGGGTAGGCAATCAGCCCCAGCATTTT. Translated: CAISEASGVGNQPQHF.

V and J are TRBV5-1 and TRBJ2-7, with D perhaps TRBD1 (6 bases). CDR1 is SGHRS and CDR2 is YFSETQ in the germline V gene. The CDR3 consists of 14 residues. Trimming removed 4 bases from V and 5 bases from J, with 16 bases in between. The CDR3 protein is CASSPTGIINEQYF. For the CDR3, the DNA is TGCGCCAGCAGCCCAACAGGGATAATCAACGAGCAGTACTTC.

The V and J genes are TRBV29-1 and TRBJ1-3; 7 bases match TRBD1. V shed 4 bases, J shed 0 bases, and the junction held 6 bases outside the gene matches. This CDR3 has 15 amino acids. Germline CDR1 is SQVTM and CDR2 is ANQGSEA. In DNA, the CDR3 is TGCAGCGTTGTTCAAGGGGACAGCTCTGGAAACACCATATATTTT. This codes for CSVVQGDSSGNTIYF. Combining the CDR3 with reference TRBV29-1 and TRBJ1-3 gives the whole variable domain SAVISQKPSRDICQRGTSLTIQCQVDSQVTMMFWYRQQPGQSLTLIATANQGSEATYESGFVIDKFPISRPNLTFSTLTVSNMSPEDSSIYLCSVVQGDSSGNTIYFGEGSWLTVV.

In this sample, this clone turned up once. The V gene is TRBV5-1, the J gene TRBJ2-5; D ambiguous. This CDR3 has 14 amino acids. The germline V gene has CDR1 SGHRS and CDR2 YFSETQ. Trimming left V 0 bases short and J 5 bases short, with 11 bases between. The CDR3 loop reads CASSLAGDGETQYF. CDR3 DNA: TGCGCCAGCAGCTTGGCCGGAGATGGGGAGACCCAGTACTTC.

This rearrangement joins TRBV15 to TRBJ2-7; D might be TRBD2 (5 bases). Between the trimmed V and J ends, which lost 4 bases and 7 bases, there was a span of 11 bases. The CDR3 contains 12 residues. The germline CDR1 and CDR2 sequences are LNHNV and YYDKDF (reference sequence). The CDR3 sequence: CATSIEGWEQYF. CDR3 in DNA: TGTGCCACCAGCATTGAGGGTTGGGAGCAGTACTTC.

This chain links TRBV5-3 with TRBJ2-5, with TRBD1 matching over 7 bases. TRBV5-3 is an ORF, and what it does is uncertain. Trimming took 0 bases from V and 1 from J; bases not matched to a gene: 9. CDR3 length: 17 amino acids. DNA for the CDR3: TGTGCCAGAAGCTTGGAGTCAGGGGGTTTCAGCCAAGAGACCCAGTACTTC. Its protein is CARSLESGGFSQETQYF.

The chain joins TRBV9 to TRBJ2-3; the match to TRBD2 covers 12 bases. J gave up 4 bases and V 4 bases, and 4 bases lay outside the gene matches. Germline V gene lookup returns CDR1 SGDLS and CDR2 YYNGEE. The CDR3 totals 15 residues. The chain's CDR3 is CASSTPSGGADTQYF. The CDR3 nucleotides read TGTGCCAGCAGCACACCTAGCGGGGGGGCAGATACGCAGTATTTT.

The chain is built from TRBV6-1 and TRBJ1-2; D is possibly TRBD1 (5 bases). Per germline, CDR1 MNHNS and CDR2 SASEGT. V gave up 9 bases and J gave up 3 bases, with 11 bases separating them. The CDR3 is 12 residues long. The CDR3 protein is CASTRVDYGYTF. CDR3 in DNA: TGTGCCAGTACCAGGGTAGACTATGGCTACACCTTC.

The chain couples TRBV5-8 to TRBJ2-5; D remains ambiguous. With 4 bases removed from V and 0 bases from J, the gap between germline ends came to 7 bases. Germline V gene data show CDR1 as SGHTS and CDR2 as YDEGEE. The CDR3 loop spans 13 amino acids. The CDR3 region is CASSPRYQETQYF. In DNA form, the CDR3 reads TGTGCCAGCAGCCCGAGGTACCAAGAGACCCAGTACTTC.

The V gene is TRBV27, the J gene TRBJ2-7, with 9 bases lining up with TRBD2. CDR1 and CDR2 (germline): MNHEY, SMNVEV (reference sequence). There are 16 residues in the CDR3. The V segment lost 0 bases and the J segment 5 bases; nucleotides outside the gene matches: 8. In DNA form, the CDR3 reads TGTGCCAGCAGTTTATCGGAGGCGGGGGGGCAAAACGAGCAGTACTTC. Amino acids: CASSLSEAGGQNEQYF.